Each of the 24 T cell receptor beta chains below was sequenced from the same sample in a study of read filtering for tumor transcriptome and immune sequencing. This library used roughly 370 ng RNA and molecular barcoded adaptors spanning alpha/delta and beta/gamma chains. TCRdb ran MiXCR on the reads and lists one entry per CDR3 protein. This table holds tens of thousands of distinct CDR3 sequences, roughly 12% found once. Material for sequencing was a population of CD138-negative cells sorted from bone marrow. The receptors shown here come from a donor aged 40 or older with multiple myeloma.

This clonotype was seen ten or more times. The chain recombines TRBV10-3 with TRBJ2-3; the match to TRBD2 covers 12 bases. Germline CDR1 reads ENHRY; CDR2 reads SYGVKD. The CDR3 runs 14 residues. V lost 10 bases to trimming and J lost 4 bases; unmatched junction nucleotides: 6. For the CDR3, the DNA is TGTGCCACCGCTAGCGGGGGGGCTGCAGATACGCAGTATTTT. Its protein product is CATASGGAADTQYF.

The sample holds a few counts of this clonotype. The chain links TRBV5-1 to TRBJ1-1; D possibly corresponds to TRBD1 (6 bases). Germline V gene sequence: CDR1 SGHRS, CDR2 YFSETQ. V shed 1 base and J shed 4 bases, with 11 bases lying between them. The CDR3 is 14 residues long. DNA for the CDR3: TGCGCCAGCAGCTTGACAGGGTTGAGCACTGAAGCTTTCTTT. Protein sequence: CASSLTGLSTEAFF. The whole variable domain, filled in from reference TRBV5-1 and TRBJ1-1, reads KAGVTQTPRYLIKTRGQQVTLSCSPISGHRSVSWYQQTPGQGLQFLFEYFSETQRNKGNFPGRFSGRQFSNSRSEMNVSTLELGDSALYLCASSLTGLSTEAFFGQGTRLTVV.

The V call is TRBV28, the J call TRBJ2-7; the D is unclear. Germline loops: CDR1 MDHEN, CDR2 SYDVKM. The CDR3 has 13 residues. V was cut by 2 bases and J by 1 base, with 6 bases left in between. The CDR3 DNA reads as TGTGCCAGCAGTTTAAGGAAATCCTACGAGCAGTACTTC. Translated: CASSLRKSYEQYF.

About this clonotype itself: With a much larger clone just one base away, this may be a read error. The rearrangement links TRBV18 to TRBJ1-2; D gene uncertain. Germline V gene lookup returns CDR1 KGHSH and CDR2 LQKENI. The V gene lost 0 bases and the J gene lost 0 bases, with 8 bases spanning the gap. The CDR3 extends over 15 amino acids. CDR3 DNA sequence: TGTGCCAGCTCACCACCGGGCATAGCTAACTATGGCTACACCTTC. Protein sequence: CASSPPGIANYGYTF.

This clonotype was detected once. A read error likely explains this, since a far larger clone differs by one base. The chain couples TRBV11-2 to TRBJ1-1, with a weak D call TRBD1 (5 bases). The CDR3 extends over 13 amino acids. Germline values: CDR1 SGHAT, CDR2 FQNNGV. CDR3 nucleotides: TGTGCCAGCAGCTTGGGGCGAAACACTGAAACTTTCTTT. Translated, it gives CASSLGRNTETFF.

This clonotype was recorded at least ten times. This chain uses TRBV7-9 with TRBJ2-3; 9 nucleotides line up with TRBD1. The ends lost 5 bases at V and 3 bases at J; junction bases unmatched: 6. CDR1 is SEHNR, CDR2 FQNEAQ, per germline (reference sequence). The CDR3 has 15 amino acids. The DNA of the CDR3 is TGTGCCAGCAGCCCATACAGGGGGCCGACAGATACGCAGTATTTT. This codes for CASSPYRGPTDTQYF.

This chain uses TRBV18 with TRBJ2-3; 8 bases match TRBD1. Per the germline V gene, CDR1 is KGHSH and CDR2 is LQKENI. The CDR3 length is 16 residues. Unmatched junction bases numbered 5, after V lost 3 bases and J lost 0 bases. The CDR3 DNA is TGTGCCAGCTCACCTCCCGGGACAGGAAGCACAGATACGCAGTATTTT. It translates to CASSPPGTGSTDTQYF.

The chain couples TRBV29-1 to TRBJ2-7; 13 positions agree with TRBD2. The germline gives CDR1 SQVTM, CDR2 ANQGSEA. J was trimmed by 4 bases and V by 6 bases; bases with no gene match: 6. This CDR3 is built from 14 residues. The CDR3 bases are TGCAGCGTAACTACTAGCGGGGGGGCTTACGAGCAGTACTTC. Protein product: CSVTTSGGAYEQYF.

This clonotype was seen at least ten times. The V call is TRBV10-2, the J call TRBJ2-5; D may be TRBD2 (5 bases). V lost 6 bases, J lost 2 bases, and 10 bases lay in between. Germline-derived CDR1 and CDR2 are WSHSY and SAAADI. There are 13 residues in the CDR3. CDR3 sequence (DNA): TGCGCCAGCAGAGGACTCGGTCAAGAGACCCAGTACTTC. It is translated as CASRGLGQETQYF.

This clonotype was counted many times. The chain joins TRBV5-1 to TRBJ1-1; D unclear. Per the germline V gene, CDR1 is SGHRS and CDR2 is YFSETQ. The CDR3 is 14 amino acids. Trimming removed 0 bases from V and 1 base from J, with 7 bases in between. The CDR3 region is CASSLARGNTEAFF. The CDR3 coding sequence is TGCGCCAGCAGCTTGGCCCGAGGGAACACTGAAGCTTTCTTT.

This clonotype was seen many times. Written as DNA, the CDR3 is TGTGCCAGCAGCTTAGCCGGGCCTTCTACCTACGAGCAGTACTTC. Residues: CASSLAGPSTYEQYF. The chain couples TRBV7-2 to TRBJ2-7; no firm D call. Trimming cost V 0 bases and J 2 bases, with 11 bases left between them. The CDR3 contains 15 residues. Germline-derived CDR1 and CDR2 are SGHTA and FQGNSA.

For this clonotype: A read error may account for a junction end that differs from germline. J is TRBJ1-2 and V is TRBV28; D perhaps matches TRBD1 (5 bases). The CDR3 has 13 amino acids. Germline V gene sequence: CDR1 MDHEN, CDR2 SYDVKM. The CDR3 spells CASSREQVYGYAF. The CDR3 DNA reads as TGTGCCAGCTCTCGGGAACAGGTCTATGGCTACGCCTTC.

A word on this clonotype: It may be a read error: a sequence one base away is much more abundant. CDR3 residues: CATSAQGHEQLFF. The DNA of the CDR3 is TGTGCCACTAGCGCCCAGGGACACGAACAACTGTTTTTT. This chain connects TRBV6-1 to TRBJ1-4, with D tentatively TRBD1 (6 bases). The CDR3 runs 13 residues. From germline, CDR1 is MNHNS and CDR2 SASEGT. The V end lost 10 bases, the J end lost 12 bases, and 21 bases lay between the germline ends.

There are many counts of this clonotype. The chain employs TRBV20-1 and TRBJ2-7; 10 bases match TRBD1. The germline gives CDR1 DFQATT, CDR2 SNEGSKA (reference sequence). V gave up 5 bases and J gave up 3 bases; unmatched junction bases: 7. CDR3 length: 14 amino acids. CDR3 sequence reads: CSARRRDRGYEQYF. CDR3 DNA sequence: TGCAGTGCTCGACGCCGGGACAGGGGCTACGAGCAGTACTTC.

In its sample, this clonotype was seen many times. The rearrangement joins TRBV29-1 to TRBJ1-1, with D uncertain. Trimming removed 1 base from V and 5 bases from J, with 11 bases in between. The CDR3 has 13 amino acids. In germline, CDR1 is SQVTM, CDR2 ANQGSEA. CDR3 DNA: TGCAGCGTTGAAGGCGGAACGGGGACTGAAGCTTTCTTT. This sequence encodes CSVEGGTGTEAFF.

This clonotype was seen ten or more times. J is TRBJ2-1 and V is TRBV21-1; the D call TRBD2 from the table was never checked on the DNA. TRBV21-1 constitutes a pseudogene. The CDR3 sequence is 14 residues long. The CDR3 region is CAPTVGARLNEQFF. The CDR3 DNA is TGTGCCCCAACCGTCGGGGCCCGGTTGAATGAGCAGTTCTTC.

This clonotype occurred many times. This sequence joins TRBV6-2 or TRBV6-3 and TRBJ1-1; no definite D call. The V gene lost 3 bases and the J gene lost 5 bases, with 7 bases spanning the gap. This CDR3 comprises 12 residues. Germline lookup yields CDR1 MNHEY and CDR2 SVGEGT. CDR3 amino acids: CASSYGETEAFF. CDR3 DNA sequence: TGTGCCAGCAGTTATGGGGAAACTGAAGCTTTCTTT.

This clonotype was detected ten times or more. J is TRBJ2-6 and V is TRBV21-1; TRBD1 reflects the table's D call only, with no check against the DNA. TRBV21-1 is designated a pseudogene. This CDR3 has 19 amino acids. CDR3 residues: CASSIGGTGINSGANVLTF. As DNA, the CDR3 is TGTGCCAGCAGTATAGGGGGGACAGGGATTAACTCTGGGGCCAACGTCCTGACTTTC.

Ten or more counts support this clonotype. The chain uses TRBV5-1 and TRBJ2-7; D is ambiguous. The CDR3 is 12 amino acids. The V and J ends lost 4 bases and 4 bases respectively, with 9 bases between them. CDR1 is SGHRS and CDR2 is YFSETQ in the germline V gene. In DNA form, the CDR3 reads TGCGCCAGCAGCGAGGACGGATACGAGCAGTACTTC. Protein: CASSEDGYEQYF.

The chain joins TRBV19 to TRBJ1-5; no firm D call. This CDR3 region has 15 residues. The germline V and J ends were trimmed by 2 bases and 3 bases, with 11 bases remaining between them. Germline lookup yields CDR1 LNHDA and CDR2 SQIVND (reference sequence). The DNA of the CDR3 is TGTGCCAGTAGTATACACCGGGCCTTCAATCAGCCCCAGCATTTT. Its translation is CASSIHRAFNQPQHF.

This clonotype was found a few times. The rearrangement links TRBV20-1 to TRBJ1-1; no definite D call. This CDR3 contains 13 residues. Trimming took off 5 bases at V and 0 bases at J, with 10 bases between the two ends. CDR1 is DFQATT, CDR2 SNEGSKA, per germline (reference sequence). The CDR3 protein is CSASQNVNTEAFF. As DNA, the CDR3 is TGCAGTGCTTCACAAAACGTGAACACTGAAGCTTTCTTT.

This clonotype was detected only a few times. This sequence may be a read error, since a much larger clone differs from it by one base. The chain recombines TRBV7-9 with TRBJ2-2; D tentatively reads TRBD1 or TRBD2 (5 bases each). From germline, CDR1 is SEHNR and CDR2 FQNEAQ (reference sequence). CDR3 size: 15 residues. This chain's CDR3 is CASSSGDGNTGELSF. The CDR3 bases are TGTGCCAGCAGCTCCGGGGACGGTAACACCGGGGAGCTGTCTTTT.

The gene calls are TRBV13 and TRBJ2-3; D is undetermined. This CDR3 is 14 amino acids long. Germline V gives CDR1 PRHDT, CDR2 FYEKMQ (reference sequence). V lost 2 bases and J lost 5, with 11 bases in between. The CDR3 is CASSLRQNRDTQYF. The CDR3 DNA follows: TGTGCCAGCAGCTTACGGCAGAATCGAGATACGCAGTATTTT. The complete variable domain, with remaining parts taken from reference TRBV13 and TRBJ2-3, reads AAGVIQSPRHLIKEKRETATLKCYPIPRHDTVYWYQQGPGQDPQFLISFYEKMQSDKGSIPDRFSAQQFSDYHSELNMSSLELGDSALYFCASSLRQNRDTQYFGPGTRLTVL.

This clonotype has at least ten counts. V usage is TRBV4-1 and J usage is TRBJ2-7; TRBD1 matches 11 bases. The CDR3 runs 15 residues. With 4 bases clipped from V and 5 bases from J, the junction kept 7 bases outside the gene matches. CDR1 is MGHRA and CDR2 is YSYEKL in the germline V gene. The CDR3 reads CASSLGDRGVDEQYF. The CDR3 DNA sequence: TGCGCCAGCAGCCTGGGGGACAGGGGGGTCGACGAGCAGTACTTC.